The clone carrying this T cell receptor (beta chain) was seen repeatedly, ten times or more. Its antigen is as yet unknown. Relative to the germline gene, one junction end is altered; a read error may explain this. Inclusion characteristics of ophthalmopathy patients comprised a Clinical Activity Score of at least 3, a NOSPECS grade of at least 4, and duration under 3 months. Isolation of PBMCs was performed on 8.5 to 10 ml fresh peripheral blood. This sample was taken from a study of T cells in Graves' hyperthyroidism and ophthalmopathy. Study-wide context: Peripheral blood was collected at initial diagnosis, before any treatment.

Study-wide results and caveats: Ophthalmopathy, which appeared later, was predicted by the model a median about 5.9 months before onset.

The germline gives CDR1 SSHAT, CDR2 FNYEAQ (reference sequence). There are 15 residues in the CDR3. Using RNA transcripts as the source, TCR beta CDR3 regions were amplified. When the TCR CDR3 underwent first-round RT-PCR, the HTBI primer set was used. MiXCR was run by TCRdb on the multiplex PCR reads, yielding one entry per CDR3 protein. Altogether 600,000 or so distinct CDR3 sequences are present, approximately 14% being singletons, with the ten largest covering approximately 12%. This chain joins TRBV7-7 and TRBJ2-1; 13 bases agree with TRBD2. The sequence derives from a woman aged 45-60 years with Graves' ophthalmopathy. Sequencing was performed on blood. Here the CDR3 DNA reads TGTGCTAGCAGCCCCGGGACTAGCGGGACCAATGAGCAGTTCTTC. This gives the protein CASSPGTSGTNEQFF.